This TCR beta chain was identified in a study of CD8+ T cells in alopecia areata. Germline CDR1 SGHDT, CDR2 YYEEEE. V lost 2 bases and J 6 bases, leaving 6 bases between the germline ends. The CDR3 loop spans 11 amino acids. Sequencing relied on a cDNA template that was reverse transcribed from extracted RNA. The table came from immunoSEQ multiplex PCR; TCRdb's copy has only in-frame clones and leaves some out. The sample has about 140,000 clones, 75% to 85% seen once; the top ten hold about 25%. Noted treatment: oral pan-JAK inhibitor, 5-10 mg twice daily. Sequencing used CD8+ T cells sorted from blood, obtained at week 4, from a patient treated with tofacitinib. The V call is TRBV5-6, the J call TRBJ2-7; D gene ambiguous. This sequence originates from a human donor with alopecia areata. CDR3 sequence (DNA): TGTGCCAGCAGCTTATCGTCCGAGCAGTACTTC. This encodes CASSLSSEQYF.